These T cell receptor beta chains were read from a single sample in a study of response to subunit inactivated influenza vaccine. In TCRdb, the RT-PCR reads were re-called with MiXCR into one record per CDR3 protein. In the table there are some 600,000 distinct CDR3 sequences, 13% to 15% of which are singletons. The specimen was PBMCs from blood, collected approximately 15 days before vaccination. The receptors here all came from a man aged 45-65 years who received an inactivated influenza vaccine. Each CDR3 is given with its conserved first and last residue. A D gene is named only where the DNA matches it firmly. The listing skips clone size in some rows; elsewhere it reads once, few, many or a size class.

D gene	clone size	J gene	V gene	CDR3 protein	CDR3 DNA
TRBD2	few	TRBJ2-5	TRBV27	CASSQKRGLEETQYF	TGTGCCAGCAGTCAGAAGCGGGGGCTAGAAGAGACCCAGTACTTC
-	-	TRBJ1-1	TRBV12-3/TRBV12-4	CASSGELNTEAFF	TGTGCCAGCAGCGGGGAGTTGAACACTGAAGCTTTCTTT
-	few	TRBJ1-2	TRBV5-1	CASSFMDNYGYTF	TGCGCCAGCAGCTTCATGGATAACTATGGCTACACCTTC
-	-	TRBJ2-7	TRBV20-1	CSARPAYEQYF	TGCAGTGCTAGACCGGCCTACGAGCAGTACTTC
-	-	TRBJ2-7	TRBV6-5	CASSYSPGHNYEQYF	TGTGCCAGCAGTTACTCTCCGGGACACAACTACGAGCAGTACTTC
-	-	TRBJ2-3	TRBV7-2	CASRREADTQYF	TGTGCCAGCCGCCGGGAAGCAGATACGCAGTATTTT
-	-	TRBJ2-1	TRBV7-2	CASSSMRATYNEQFF	TGTGCCAGCAGCTCCATGCGGGCCACATACAATGAGCAGTTCTTC
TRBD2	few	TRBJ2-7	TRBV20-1	CSARDPGGFSYEQYF	TGCAGTGCTAGAGATCCGGGGGGGTTCTCCTACGAGCAGTACTTC
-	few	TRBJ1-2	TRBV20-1	CSAPGTSNYGYTF	TGCAGTGCTCCCGGGACTTCTAACTATGGCTACACCTTC
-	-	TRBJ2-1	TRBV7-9	CASSPLGGRGLGEQFF	TGTGCCAGCAGCCCGCTTGGGGGCAGGGGCTTGGGTGAGCAGTTCTTC
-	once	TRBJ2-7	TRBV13	CASSATGSPYEQYF	TGTGCCAGCAGCGCAACAGGGAGCCCCTACGAGCAGTACTTC
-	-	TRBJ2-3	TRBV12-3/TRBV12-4	CASSLARGSTDTQYF	TGTGCCAGCAGTTTGGCCCGGGGGAGTACAGATACGCAGTATTTT
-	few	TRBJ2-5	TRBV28	CATSGAQETQYF	TGTGCCACCTCGGGTGCCCAAGAGACCCAGTACTTC
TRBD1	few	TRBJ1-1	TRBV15	CATSRGLLTTGGWPEAFF	TGTGCCACCAGCAGAGGCTTATTGACGACAGGGGGGTGGCCTGAAGCTTTCTTT
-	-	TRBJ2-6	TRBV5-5	CASSLEAYSGANVLTF	TGTGCCAGCAGCTTGGAGGCGTACTCTGGGGCCAACGTCCTGACTTTC
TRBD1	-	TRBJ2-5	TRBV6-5	CASSFPTGTGKKTQYF	TGTGCCAGCAGTTTCCCTACCGGGACAGGGAAAAAGACCCAGTACTTC
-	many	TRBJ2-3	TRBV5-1	CASSSPRGPTDTQYF	TGCGCCAGCAGTTCCCCCCGAGGACCAACAGATACGCAGTATTTT
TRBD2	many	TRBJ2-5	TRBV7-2	CASSENSGSRGETQYF	TGTGCCAGCAGCGAAAATAGCGGGAGTCGAGGAGAGACCCAGTACTTC
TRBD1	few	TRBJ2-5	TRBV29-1	CSVTRDRHQETQYF	TGCAGCGTTACCCGGGACAGGCACCAAGAGACCCAGTACTTC
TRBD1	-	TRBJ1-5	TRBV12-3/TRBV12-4	CASSLGQGSFPQHF	TGTGCCAGCAGTTTGGGACAGGGTTCTTTTCCCCAGCATTTT
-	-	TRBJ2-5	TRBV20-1	CSAHRQEDQETQYF	TGCAGTGCCCACAGACAGGAGGACCAAGAGACCCAGTACTTC
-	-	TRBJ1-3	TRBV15	CATRRGGMDTIYF	TGTGCCACTCGAAGAGGGGGTATGGACACCATATATTTT
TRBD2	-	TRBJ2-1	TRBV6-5	CASTSSGVNEQFF	TGTGCCAGCACTTCTAGCGGGGTTAATGAGCAGTTCTTC
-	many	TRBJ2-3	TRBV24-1	CATSDRNTGTDTQYF	TGTGCCACCAGTGATCGGAACACAGGGACGGATACGCAGTATTTT
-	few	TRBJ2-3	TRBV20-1	CSATKDRTDTQYF	TGCAGTGCTACCAAAGACAGAACAGATACGCAGTATTTT
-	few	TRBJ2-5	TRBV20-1	CSARHWTPQETQYF	TGCAGTGCTAGGCACTGGACTCCCCAAGAGACCCAGTACTTC
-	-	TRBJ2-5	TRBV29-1	CSVDWGAGGETQYF	TGCAGCGTTGACTGGGGCGCTGGGGGAGAGACCCAGTACTTC
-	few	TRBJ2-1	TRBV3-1	CASSLRGAGTNEQFF	TGTGCCAGCAGCCTCCGTGGGGCCGGAACTAATGAGCAGTTCTTC